The present TCR beta chain was sequenced within a study of cytomegalovirus exposure and HLA in healthy donors. The study drew the donors from its roughly 120-subject validation cohort, separate from the approximately 690-subject first cohort. On this clone: No antigen is known for it.

Libraries were prepared by immunoSEQ multiplex PCR; TCRdb keeps only in-frame clonotypes and omits some of them. The sample includes tens of thousands of clones, about 88% of them seen just once. Findings and caveats of the study: The study labeled 150 to 200 TCR beta chains cytomegalovirus-associated. In vitro experiments confirmed that a few CMV-associated chains were specific for CMV antigens.

The CDR3 sequence is 14 residues long. V was pared by 5 bases and J by 10 bases, with 20 bases between. Germline V CDR1 and CDR2: LNHNV, YYDKDF (reference sequence). The receptor's source is a woman aged 25 to 39 in good health and CMV-seronegative. The rearrangement uses TRBV15 and TRBJ1-2; weak D call: TRBD1 (5 bases). The sequencing input was PBMCs. DNA for the CDR3: TGTGCCACCAGCTACGGGGGGTCCTCAGAGGACTACACCTTC. Translated: CATSYGGSSEDYTF.